Listed below are T cell receptor beta chains from one sample, sequenced in a study of regulatory T cells in long-lasting Graves disease. A single record per CDR3 protein comes from TCRdb applying MiXCR to the multiplex PCR reads. The table includes about 520,000 distinct CDR3 sequences, 12% detected once. These same data were also listed under a study on T cells in Graves' hyperthyroidism and ophthalmopathy.

Source: peripheral blood mononuclear cells (PBMCs), taken at new diagnosis, from a patient treated with antithyroid drugs. Every receptor here comes from a woman under 40 with Graves disease. The CDR3 runs from the conserved cysteine through the conserved F or W.

>TRBJ1-2|TRBV12-3/TRBV12-4
CASSVDSVYGYTF
>TRBJ1-4|TRBV6-5
CASSYGTPTTNEKLFF
>TRBJ1-1|TRBV19
CASSIGQVGAQAFF
>TRBJ2-1|TRBV7-8
CASSQLRGRDNEQFF
>TRBJ1-4|TRBV5-5
CASSPGAGGASVHEKLFF
>TRBJ1-3|TRBV11-3
CASSLGRGTNTIYF
>TRBJ2-3|TRBV10-3
CATARDNRHTDTQYF
>TRBJ2-3|TRBV5-8
CASSWEGSLSTDTQYF
>TRBJ2-1|TRBV27
CASRRSLTGSSYNEQFF
>TRBJ1-2|TRBV12-3/TRBV12-4
CASRPGGVSGYTF
>TRBJ1-2|TRBV28
CASSPGWGASTF
>TRBJ2-2|TRBV14
CASSHRWIAGASGELFF
>TRBJ1-2|TRBV13
CASSRTLGDYGYTF
>TRBJ1-4|TRBV19
CASSWRAGRYEKLFF
>TRBJ2-3|TRBV24-1
CATSDSGPRYTDAQYF
>TRBJ2-7|TRBV29-1
CSTSGQGSEQYF
>TRBJ2-1|TRBV5-1
CASSLEASINEQFF
>TRBJ2-5|TRBV3-1
CASSQGGMRGGETQYF
>TRBJ1-5|TRBV20-1
CSASSEGDQPQHF
>TRBJ1-6|TRBV27
CASRHRARGDSPLHF
>TRBJ2-6|TRBV19
CARPNRGFSGANVLTF
>TRBJ1-2|TRBV10-3
CAISGTGGFWGYTF
>TRBJ2-1|TRBV25-1
CASNNRDQQNYNEQFF
>TRBJ2-2|TRBV7-9
CASSPGQIGELFF
>TRBJ2-6|TRBV6-1
CASIKGTASTGANVLTF
>TRBJ2-1|TRBV19
CASSRRIAGGTYNEQFF
>TRBJ2-2|TRBV9
CASSVANGELFF
>TRBJ1-5|TRBV5-1
CASSLAGGRGQPQHF
>TRBJ1-1|TRBV29-1
CSVFQRDFHTEAFF
>TRBJ2-2|TRBV7-2
CASSLVGARTGELFF
>TRBJ2-5|TRBV2
CASSGSSGRETQYF
>TRBJ2-5|TRBV19
CASSTDSEETQYF
>TRBJ2-7|TRBV7-9
CASSSSGRSHEQYF
>TRBJ1-2|TRBV7-2
CASSLGQYYGYTF
>TRBJ2-7|TRBV6-5
CASSYRRQGRYEQYF